What follows describes a single TCR beta chain. V lost 5 bases and J lost 7; bases outside the gene matches: 7. This CDR3 spans 14 amino acids. Germline V gives CDR1 SGHTA, CDR2 FQGNSA. From the 5' RACE reads, TCRdb called clonotypes with MiXCR, one entry per CDR3 protein. The profile shows 60,000 to 65,000 distinct CDR3 sequences, about an eighth of them singletons. The data are from a study of early T cells in non-severe SARS-CoV-2 infection. V and J are TRBV7-2 and TRBJ1-2; 10 bases fit TRBD1. What was sequenced was whole blood. The source of this sequence is an adult who was a healthcare worker with PCR-confirmed SARS-CoV-2 infection or an uninfected control (not recorded which). In DNA, the CDR3 is TGTGCCAGCAGCCCGGGACAGGGGACAGGTGGCTACACCTTC. Its protein is CASSPGQGTGGYTF.